This entry lists 26 T cell receptor beta chains sequenced from one sample in a study of blood T cell repertoires in COVID-19. Here immunoSEQ multiplex PCR was the method, and the copy in TCRdb shows in-frame clones only, minus some. There are 250,000 to 300,000 clones in the sample; about 88% occur only once, and approximately 4% lies in the top ten. Sequences were obtained from PBMCs or T cells enriched from blood (not recorded which). The source is a man aged 30 to 39 with acute COVID-19.

The chain carries TRBV7-2 and TRBJ2-1; possibly TRBD1 for D (6 bases). The CDR3 extends over 14 amino acids. V was pared by 4 bases and J by 10 bases, with 17 bases between. Germline V gene lookup returns CDR1 SGHTA and CDR2 FQGNSA. This chain's CDR3 is CASSSRGGSQEQFF. The CDR3 bases are TGTGCCAGCAGCTCCCGAGGGGGTAGTCAAGAGCAGTTCTTC.

The chain couples TRBV5-8 to TRBJ2-1; 8 nucleotides align to TRBD2. J was trimmed by 6 bases and V by 1 base; bases with no gene match: 9. Germline-derived CDR1 and CDR2 are SGHTS and YDEGEE. The CDR3 totals 16 residues. The CDR3 DNA is TGTGCCAGCAGCTTGATTTTCAGCGGGAGTTCCAATGAGCAGTTCTTC. Translating gives CASSLIFSGSSNEQFF.

The chain links TRBV6-5 to TRBJ1-4, with D uncertain. CDR1 and CDR2 from the germline V gene are MNHEY and SVGAGI. This CDR3 region has 14 residues. Between the trimmed V and J ends, which lost 9 bases and 0 bases, there was a span of 11 bases. DNA for the CDR3: TGTGCCAGTCGGACGGGAGCAACTAATGAAAAACTGTTTTTT. As protein: CASRTGATNEKLFF.

V is TRBV18 and J is TRBJ1-4; D might be TRBD1 (6 bases). The CDR3 is 15 amino acids. Germline V gene lookup returns CDR1 KGHSH and CDR2 LQKENI. Deletions cut 4 bases from V and 8 bases from J, with 17 bases between. CDR3 DNA sequence: TGTGCCAGCTCACTATCGACAGGAGTTAAGGAAAAACTGTTTTTT. It codes for CASSLSTGVKEKLFF.

The count of this clone is one. This chain links TRBV5-5 with TRBJ1-1; D unclear. Between the trimmed V and J ends, which lost 4 bases and 4 bases, there was a span of 11 bases. The CDR3 extends over 13 amino acids. Germline V lookup: CDR1 SGHKS, CDR2 YYEKEE (reference sequence). This CDR3 is CASSRTGVTEAFF. The CDR3, as DNA: TGTGCCAGCAGCCGGACTGGGGTCACTGAAGCTTTCTTT.

The chain employs TRBV11-3 and TRBJ2-1; 7 bases are shared with TRBD1. Looked up from germline, CDR1 is SGHNT and CDR2 is YENEEA. The V and J ends lost 2 bases and 6 bases, in that order; junction bases with no gene match: 4. CDR3 length: 14 amino acids. CDR3: CASSLRGRGNEQFF. DNA for the CDR3: TGTGCCAGCAGCTTAAGGGGGCGAGGCAATGAGCAGTTCTTC.

This clone was found many times. Other DNA sequences in this specimen translate into the identical CDR3. The chain recombines TRBV5-1 with TRBJ2-7, with D possibly matching TRBD1 (5 bases). V lost 2 bases to trimming and J lost 2 bases, with 8 bases between them. The CDR3 is 13 amino acids. CDR1 and CDR2 from the germline V gene are SGHRS and YFSETQ. CDR3 bases: TGCGCCAGCAGCTTAGGGGATACCTACGAGCAGTACGTC. Translating gives CASSLGDTYEQYV.

The chain combines TRBV28 with TRBJ1-2; 8 positions match TRBD1. The CDR3 totals 15 residues. The germline CDR1 and CDR2 sequences are MDHEN and SYDVKM. V lost 10 bases, J lost 3 bases, and 13 bases stayed unmatched. CDR3 DNA sequence: TGTGCCACTTCCGGGACAGGAAAATTTGACTATGGCTACACCTTC. The encoded protein is CATSGTGKFDYGYTF.

V is TRBV30 and J is TRBJ1-2, with a weak D call TRBD1 (5 bases). V lost 3 bases, J lost 8 bases, and 13 bases lay in between. This CDR3 is 12 amino acids long. From germline, CDR1 is GTSNPN and CDR2 SVGIG (reference sequence). CDR3 coding DNA: TGTGCCTGGAGAGACGACCGGGGGGGCTACACCTTC. As protein: CAWRDDRGGYTF.

In this sample, this clone turned up a few times. Different DNA sequences within this sample yield the same CDR3. The chain's CDR3 is CASSDLAGGDTQYF. CDR3 bases: TGTGCCAGCAGTGACCTAGCGGGGGGAGATACGCAGTATTTT. The chain has TRBV6-4 and TRBJ2-3; 11 bases fit TRBD2. The CDR3 totals 14 residues. Germline V CDR1 and CDR2: MRHNA, SNTAGT. Trimming at V came to 2 bases and at J to 5 bases, leaving 0 bases not matched to a gene.

A word on this clone: One junction end does not reproduce the germline sequence, and a read error may be involved. This chain links TRBV5-1 with TRBJ2-1; 13 positions match TRBD2. CDR3 length: 16 residues. Germline CDR1 is SGHRS and CDR2 is YFSETQ. CDR3 loop: CASSLGLAGPYNEQFF. The CDR3, as DNA: TGTGCCAGCAGCTTGGGACTAGCGGGACCGTACAATGAGCAGTTCTTC.

The chain couples TRBV6-5 to TRBJ2-1; D is possibly TRBD1 (5 bases). The CDR3 extends over 14 amino acids. CDR1 is MNHEY and CDR2 is SVGAGI in the germline V gene. Trimming removed 2 bases at V and 7 bases at J, with 12 bases between. The CDR3 loop is CASSYGLPGNEQFF. The CDR3 coding sequence is TGTGCCAGCAGTTACGGGCTACCAGGGAATGAGCAGTTCTTC.

This chain joins TRBV30 and TRBJ2-7, with 8 bases that match TRBD1. J was trimmed by 12 bases and V by 7 bases; bases with no gene match: 14. The germline CDR1 and CDR2 sequences are GTSNPN and SVGIG (reference sequence). The CDR3 loop spans 12 amino acids. The DNA of the CDR3 is TGTGCCTTTAGGGGACACGGGGACAGGTTGTACGTC. Amino acid sequence: CAFRGHGDRLYV.

The V and J genes are TRBV5-8 and TRBJ2-1; weak D call: TRBD2 (5 bases). The CDR3 runs 15 residues. Germline CDR1 is SGHTS and CDR2 is YDEGEE. Trimming removed 2 bases from V and 8 bases from J, with 17 bases in between. CDR3 nucleotides: TGTGCCAGCAGCTTCCAGGCGGCGGGCCTGGATGAGCAGTTCTTC. Protein product: CASSFQAAGLDEQFF.

The chain is built from TRBV23-1 and TRBJ2-3; 8 bases agree with TRBD2. TRBV23-1 qualifies as an ORF whose function is uncertain. The CDR3 spans 16 residues. The trim removed 3 bases at V and 1 base at J, leaving 6 bases unmatched. The CDR3 reads CASSHKGGLGTDTQYF. The CDR3 nucleotides are TGCGCCAGCAGTCACAAGGGGGGACTAGGCACAGATACGCAGTATTTT.

This clone occurred once. This chain uses TRBV28 with TRBJ1-1; D uncertain. V lost 4 bases to trimming and J lost 10 bases, with 16 bases between them. The CDR3 consists of 13 residues. Per the germline V gene, CDR1 is MDHEN and CDR2 is SYDVKM. Written as DNA, the CDR3 is TGTGCCAGCAGTTCGCGGACCCCCGGGAGAGCTTTCTTT. It is translated as CASSSRTPGRAFF.

The CDR3 bases are TGCGCCAGCAGCTCCCCGGGAGCGGGCCGGGAGACCCAGTACTTC. Encoded protein: CASSSPGAGRETQYF. J is TRBJ2-5 and V is TRBV5-1; a weak D match, TRBD2 (6 bases). Germline values: CDR1 SGHRS, CDR2 YFSETQ. This CDR3 has 15 residues. V lost 3 bases and J 5 bases, leaving 17 bases between the germline ends.

The CDR3 is CASSLAVSPSGNTIYF. CDR3 DNA: TGCGCCAGCAGCTTGGCGGTTAGCCCCTCTGGAAACACCATATATTTT. The V and J genes are TRBV5-1 and TRBJ1-3; no reliable D call. Germline loops: CDR1 SGHRS, CDR2 YFSETQ. The CDR3 has 16 amino acids. Trimming shortened V by 0 bases and J by 0 bases, and 10 bases separated the two germline ends.

This chain joins TRBV6-5 and TRBJ2-7, with a possible D match to TRBD2 (7 bases). The CDR3 is 11 residues long. Germline-derived CDR1 and CDR2 are MNHEY and SVGAGI. V lost 7 bases to trimming and J lost 8 bases, with 12 bases between them. The CDR3 DNA follows: TGTGCCAGCACCAACGGGGGGCAGCAGTACGTC. It codes for CASTNGGQQYV.

The chain employs TRBV29-1 and TRBJ2-5; 9 nucleotides line up with TRBD2. Per germline, CDR1 SQVTM and CDR2 ANQGSEA. This CDR3 region has 16 residues. J gave up 2 bases and V 4 bases, and 11 bases lay outside the gene matches. CDR3 amino acids: CSVVPFWREGQETQYF. As DNA, the CDR3 is TGCAGCGTTGTACCCTTCTGGCGGGAGGGGCAAGAGACCCAGTACTTC.

The chain combines TRBV28 with TRBJ1-2; a weak D match, TRBD1 (6 bases). CDR1 and CDR2 from the germline V gene are MDHEN and SYDVKM. The length of the CDR3 is 14 residues. Trimming cost V 1 base and J 1 base, with 7 bases left between them. CDR3 in amino acids: CASSLYRDNYGYTF. DNA for the CDR3: TGTGCCAGCAGTTTATACAGGGATAACTATGGCTACACCTTC.

The V and J genes are TRBV29-1 and TRBJ2-3, with 11 bases aligning to TRBD2. The CDR3 length is 15 residues. Germline CDR1 and CDR2: SQVTM and ANQGSEA. The V segment lost 2 bases and the J segment 3 bases; nucleotides outside the gene matches: 4. The CDR3 sequence is CSVESLAGGTDTQYF. The DNA for the CDR3 is TGCAGCGTTGAAAGTCTAGCGGGAGGAACAGATACGCAGTATTTT.

The chain couples TRBV5-4 to TRBJ1-6, with D hard to call. Trimming removed 4 bases at V and 5 bases at J, with 7 bases between. From germline, CDR1 is SGHNT and CDR2 YYREEE (reference sequence). The CDR3 runs to 13 residues. This CDR3 is CASSTGNNSPLHF. CDR3 sequence (DNA): TGTGCCAGCAGCACCGGGAATAATTCACCCCTCCACTTT.

This clone has a single count. The rearrangement joins TRBV28 to TRBJ2-2; 8 bases are a match to TRBD2. The CDR3 sequence is 14 residues long. V was pared by 6 bases and J by 6 bases, with 6 bases of the junction left unmatched. CDR1 and CDR2 (germline): MDHEN, SYDVKM. The CDR3: CASRNGGAAGELFF. The CDR3 DNA follows: TGTGCCAGCAGAAACGGGGGGGCCGCCGGGGAGCTGTTTTTT.

The gene calls are TRBV6-1 and TRBJ2-4; 13 nucleotides match TRBD2. Germline values: CDR1 MNHNS, CDR2 SASEGT. The CDR3 is 18 residues long. V lost 4 bases to trimming and J lost 2 bases; unmatched junction nucleotides: 8. This chain's CDR3 is CASSVGLAGPSTKNIQYF. In nucleotides, the CDR3 is TGTGCCAGCAGTGTGGGACTAGCGGGGCCCAGTACCAAAAACATTCAGTACTTC.

The rearrangement joins TRBV5-1 to TRBJ1-3; TRBD1 might be the D (6 bases). The CDR3 has 15 amino acids. CDR1 SGHRS and CDR2 YFSETQ come from the germline V gene. V was clipped by 0 bases and J by 1 base, with 8 bases between them. CDR3 loop: CASSLGRGSGNTIYF. CDR3 sequence (DNA): TGCGCCAGCAGCTTGGGCAGGGGTTCTGGAAACACCATATATTTT.